This paragraph covers one T cell receptor beta chain sequence. The sample originates from a study of blood T cell repertoires in COVID-19. Libraries were prepared by immunoSEQ multiplex PCR; TCRdb keeps only in-frame clonotypes and omits some of them. The repertoire holds 300,000 to 400,000 clones, with roughly 88% as singletons. V gave up 1 base and J gave up 7 bases, with 25 bases separating them. Germline CDR1 is SGHTA and CDR2 is FQGNSA. This CDR3 is 18 amino acids long. The V call is TRBV7-2, the J call TRBJ1-2; perhaps TRBD1 as D (5 bases). The receptor was derived from a woman aged 25 to 39 with acute COVID-19. The sequencing input was PBMCs or T cells enriched from blood (not recorded which). CDR3 amino acids: CASSLGPLLIGGVGGYTF. In nucleotides, the CDR3 is TGTGCCAGCAGCTTAGGACCCCTCCTAATCGGGGGGGTAGGTGGCTACACCTTC.